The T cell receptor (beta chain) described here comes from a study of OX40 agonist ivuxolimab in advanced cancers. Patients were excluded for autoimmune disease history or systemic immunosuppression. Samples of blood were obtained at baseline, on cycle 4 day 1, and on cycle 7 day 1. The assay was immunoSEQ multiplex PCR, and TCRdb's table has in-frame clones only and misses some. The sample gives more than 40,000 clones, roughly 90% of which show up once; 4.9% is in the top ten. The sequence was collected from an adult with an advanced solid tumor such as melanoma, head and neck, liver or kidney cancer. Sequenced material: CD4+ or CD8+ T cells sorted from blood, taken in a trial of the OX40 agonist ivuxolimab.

The CDR3 region has the DNA TGTGCCAGCAGTATAACAGGGTTTTCTGGAAACACCATATATTTT. Residues: CASSITGFSGNTIYF. This chain joins TRBV27 and TRBJ1-3; possible D gene TRBD1, 6 bases. Germline V gene data show CDR1 as MNHEY and CDR2 as SMNVEV (reference sequence). This CDR3 has 15 amino acids. V lost 5 bases and J lost 1, with 12 bases in between.